This T cell receptor (beta chain) was sequenced in a study of T cells after yellow fever vaccination. This clonotype has a single count. Its target is unknown. Study-level findings and limits: Repertoires obtained by FACS sorting could include abundant clonotypes that entered as contaminants from the bulk population.

TCRdb called the 5' RACE reads again in MiXCR, with one record for every CDR3 protein. Among some 340,000 distinct CDR3 sequences listed, roughly 10% were seen once. V shed 0 bases and J shed 0 bases, with 11 bases lying between them. This CDR3 is 16 amino acids long. Per the germline V gene, CDR1 is SGHRS and CDR2 is YFSETQ. The chain uses TRBV5-1 and TRBJ2-3; D may be TRBD1 or TRBD2 (5 bases each). The source was CD4+ T cells sorted from PBMCs, collected 45 days after the yellow fever booster vaccination. The receptor's source is a man between 18 and 29 years old who received the YFV17D yellow fever vaccine. Here the CDR3 reads CASSLASRESTDTQYF. CDR3 DNA sequence: TGCGCCAGCAGCTTGGCTTCCAGGGAGAGCACAGATACGCAGTATTTT.